The entry below describes one T cell receptor (beta chain). Antigen specificity is unknown. CDR3 length: 13 amino acids. V dropped 3 bases and J dropped 11 bases, with 14 bases sitting between them. Germline CDR1 and CDR2: LNHDA and SQIVND (reference sequence). No patient had autoimmune disease or received systemic immunosuppression. The table came from immunoSEQ multiplex PCR; TCRdb's copy has only in-frame clones and leaves some out. The top ten hold 9.5% to 10% of the sample, which has about 79,000 clones, approximately 94% seen once. This record belongs to a study of OX40 agonist ivuxolimab in advanced cancers. Study results and caveats: Clonal expansion was seen in CD4+ and CD8+ blood T cells by week 6 at 0.1 to 3.0 mg/kg.

The receptor was derived from an adult with an advanced solid tumor such as melanoma, head and neck, liver or kidney cancer. The source material was CD4+ or CD8+ T cells sorted from blood, sampled in a trial of the OX40 agonist ivuxolimab. J is TRBJ1-5 and V is TRBV19; D not certain. DNA for the CDR3: TGTGCCAGTAGTATGCTCGGCTCGCGGGCCCAGCATTTT. Amino acid sequence: CASSMLGSRAQHF.